This T cell receptor (beta chain) stems from a study of blood T cell repertoires in COVID-19. Study context: Acute and convalescent COVID-19 specimens originated in the United States, Italy and Spain.

Germline V gene data show CDR1 as MDHEN and CDR2 as SYDVKM. The junction had 12 bases not matched to a gene; V was cut back by 3 bases and J by 0 bases. The CDR3 sequence is 19 residues long. Enrollment of patients from Seattle took place during active infection, with longitudinal follow-up. As processed by the authors: Using reference gene primer amplification, nucleated cell counts were estimated. Generated by immunoSEQ multiplex PCR, the TCRdb table keeps only in-frame clones and is missing some. V and J calls and clone size follow that table, whereas D and trimming were derived from the DNA. The sample consists of roughly 100,000 clones, 75% to 85% of them appearing once.

This chain uses TRBV28 with TRBJ2-5, with 11 bases aligning to TRBD2. Sample: peripheral blood. This sequence originates from an older man with COVID-19, enrolled during active disease. The chain's CDR3 is CASSFNSATSGTYQETQYF. The CDR3 bases are TGTGCCAGCAGTTTTAATAGCGCGACTAGCGGGACCTACCAAGAGACCCAGTACTTC.